This T cell receptor (beta chain) was recorded in a study of cytomegalovirus exposure and HLA in healthy donors. Findings and caveats of the study: Earlier results showed most TCR beta V segments being productive about 87% or about 30% of the time. The likely origin of a cluster of highly shared sequence variants was a sequencing artifact.

Everyone who donated was a healthy bone marrow donor. Worth noting for this clone: Its antigen is not known.

Trimming cost V 0 bases and J 2 bases, with 14 bases left between them. Per germline, CDR1 SGHNT and CDR2 YENEEA. The CDR3 extends over 17 amino acids. This PCR relied on a set of 60 Vbeta primers and 13 Jbeta primers. In the original processing: In a later analysis, tens of millions of unique TCR beta chains included roughly 11 million shared by two or more donors. This table comes from immunoSEQ multiplex PCR, and its TCRdb copy is limited to in-frame clones, with some not included. That table furnishes V, J and clone size, whereas the DNA furnished D and trimming. The sample yields roughly 260,000 clones, roughly 81% seen once.

The sample was PBMCs. The rearrangement joins TRBV11-3 to TRBJ1-5; D call uncertain. This clonotype was obtained from a woman aged 40 to 55 in good health and CMV-seropositive. This chain's CDR3 is CASSLDWEPCGNQPQHF. The CDR3 DNA is TGTGCCAGCAGCTTAGATTGGGAGCCTTGCGGCAATCAGCCCCAGCATTTT.